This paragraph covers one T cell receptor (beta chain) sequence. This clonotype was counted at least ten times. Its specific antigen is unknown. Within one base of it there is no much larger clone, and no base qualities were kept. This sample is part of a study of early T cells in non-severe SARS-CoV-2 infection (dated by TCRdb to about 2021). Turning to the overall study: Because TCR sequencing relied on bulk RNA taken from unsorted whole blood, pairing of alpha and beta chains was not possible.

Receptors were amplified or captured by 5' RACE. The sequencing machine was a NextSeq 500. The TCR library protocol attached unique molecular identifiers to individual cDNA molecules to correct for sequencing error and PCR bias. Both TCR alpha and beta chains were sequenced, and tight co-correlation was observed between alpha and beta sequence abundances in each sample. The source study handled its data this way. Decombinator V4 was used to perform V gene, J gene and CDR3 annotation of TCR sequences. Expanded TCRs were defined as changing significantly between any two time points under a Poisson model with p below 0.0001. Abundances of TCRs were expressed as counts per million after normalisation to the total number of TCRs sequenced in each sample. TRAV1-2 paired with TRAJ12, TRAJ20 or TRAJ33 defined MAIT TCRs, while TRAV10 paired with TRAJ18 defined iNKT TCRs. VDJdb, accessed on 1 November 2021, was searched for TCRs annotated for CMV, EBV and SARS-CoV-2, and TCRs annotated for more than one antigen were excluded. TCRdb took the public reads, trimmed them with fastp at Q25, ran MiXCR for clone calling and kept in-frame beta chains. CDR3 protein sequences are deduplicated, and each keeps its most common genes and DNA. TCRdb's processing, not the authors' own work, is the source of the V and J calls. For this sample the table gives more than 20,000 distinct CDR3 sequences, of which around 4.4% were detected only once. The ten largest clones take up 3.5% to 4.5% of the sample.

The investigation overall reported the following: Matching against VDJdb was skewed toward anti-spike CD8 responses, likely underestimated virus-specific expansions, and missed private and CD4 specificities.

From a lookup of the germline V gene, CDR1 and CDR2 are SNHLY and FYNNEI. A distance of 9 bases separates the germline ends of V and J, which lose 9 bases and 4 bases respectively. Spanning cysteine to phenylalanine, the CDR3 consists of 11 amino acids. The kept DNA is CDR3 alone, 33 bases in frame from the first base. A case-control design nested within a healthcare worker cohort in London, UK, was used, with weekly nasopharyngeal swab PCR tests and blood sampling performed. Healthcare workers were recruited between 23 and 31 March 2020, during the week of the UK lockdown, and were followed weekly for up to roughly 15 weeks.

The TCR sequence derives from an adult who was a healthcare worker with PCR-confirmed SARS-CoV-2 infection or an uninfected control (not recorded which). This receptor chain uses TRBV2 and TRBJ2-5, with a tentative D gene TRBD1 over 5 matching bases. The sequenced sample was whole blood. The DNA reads TGTGCCAGTCAGGGTTTAGAGACCCAGTACTTC. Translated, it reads CASQGLETQYF.